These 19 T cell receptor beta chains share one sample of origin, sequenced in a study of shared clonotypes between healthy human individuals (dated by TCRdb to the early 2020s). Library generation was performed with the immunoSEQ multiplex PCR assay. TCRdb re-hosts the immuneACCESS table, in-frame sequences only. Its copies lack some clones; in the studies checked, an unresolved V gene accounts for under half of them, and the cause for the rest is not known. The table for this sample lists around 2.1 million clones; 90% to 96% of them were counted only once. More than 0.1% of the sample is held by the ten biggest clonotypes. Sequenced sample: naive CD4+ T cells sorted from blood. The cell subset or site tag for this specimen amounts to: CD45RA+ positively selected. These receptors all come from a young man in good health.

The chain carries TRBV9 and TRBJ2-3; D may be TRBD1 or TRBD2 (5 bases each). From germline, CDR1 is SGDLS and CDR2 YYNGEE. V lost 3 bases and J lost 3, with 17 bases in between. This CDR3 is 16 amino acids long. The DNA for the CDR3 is TGTGCCAGCAGCGATCAGAAGAGGGGCTTGACAGATACGCAGTATTTT. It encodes CASSDQKRGLTDTQYF.

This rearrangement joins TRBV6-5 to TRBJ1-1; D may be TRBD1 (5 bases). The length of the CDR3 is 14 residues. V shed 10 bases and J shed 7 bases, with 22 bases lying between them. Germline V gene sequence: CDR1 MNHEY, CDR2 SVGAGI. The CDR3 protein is CANRRDGGQIEAFF. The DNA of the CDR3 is TGTGCCAACCGCCGGGACGGAGGTCAGATTGAAGCTTTCTTT.

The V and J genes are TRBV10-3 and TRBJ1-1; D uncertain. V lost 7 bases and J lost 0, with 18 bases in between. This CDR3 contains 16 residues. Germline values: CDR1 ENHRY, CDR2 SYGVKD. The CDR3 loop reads CAITARPSQLNTEAFF. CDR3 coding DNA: TGTGCCATCACCGCCAGGCCCTCTCAACTGAACACTGAAGCTTTCTTT.

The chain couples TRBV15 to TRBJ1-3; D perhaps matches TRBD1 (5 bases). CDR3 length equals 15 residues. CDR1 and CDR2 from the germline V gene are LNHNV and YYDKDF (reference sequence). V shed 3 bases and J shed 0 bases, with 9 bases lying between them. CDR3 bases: TGTGCCACCAGCAGGGGACGGGCCTCTGGAAACACCATATATTTT. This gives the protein CATSRGRASGNTIYF. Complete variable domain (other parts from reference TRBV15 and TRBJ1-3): DAMVIQNPRYQVTQFGKPVTLSCSQTLNHNVMYWYQQKSSQAPKLLFHYYDKDFNNEADTPDNFQSRRPNTSFCFLDIRSPGLGDTAMYLCATSRGRASGNTIYFGEGSWLTVV.

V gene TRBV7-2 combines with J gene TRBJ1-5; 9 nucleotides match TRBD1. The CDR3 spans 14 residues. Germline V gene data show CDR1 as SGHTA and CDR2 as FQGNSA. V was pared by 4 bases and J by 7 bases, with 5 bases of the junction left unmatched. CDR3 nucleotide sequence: TGTGCCAGCAGCTGGGGACAGGGCAGCCAGCCCCAGCATTTT. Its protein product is CASSWGQGSQPQHF.

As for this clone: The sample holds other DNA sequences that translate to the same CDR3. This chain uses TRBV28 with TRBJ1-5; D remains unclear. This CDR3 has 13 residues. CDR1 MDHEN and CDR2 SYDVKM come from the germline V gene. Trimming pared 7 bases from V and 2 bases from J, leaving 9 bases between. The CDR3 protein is CASISGGNQPQHF. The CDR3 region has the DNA TGTGCCAGCATATCTGGGGGCAATCAGCCCCAGCATTTT. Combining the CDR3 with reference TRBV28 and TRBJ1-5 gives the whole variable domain DVKVTQSSRYLVKRTGEKVFLECVQDMDHENMFWYRQDPGLGLRLIYFSYDVKMKEKGDIPEGYSVSREKKERFSLILESASTNQTSMYLCASISGGNQPQHFGDGTRLSIL.

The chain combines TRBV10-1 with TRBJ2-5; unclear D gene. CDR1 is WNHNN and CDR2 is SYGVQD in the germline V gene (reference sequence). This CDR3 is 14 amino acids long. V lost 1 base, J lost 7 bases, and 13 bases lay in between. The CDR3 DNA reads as TGCGCCAGCAGTGAGTGGCCAGGATCGGGGACCCAGTACTTC. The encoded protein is CASSEWPGSGTQYF.

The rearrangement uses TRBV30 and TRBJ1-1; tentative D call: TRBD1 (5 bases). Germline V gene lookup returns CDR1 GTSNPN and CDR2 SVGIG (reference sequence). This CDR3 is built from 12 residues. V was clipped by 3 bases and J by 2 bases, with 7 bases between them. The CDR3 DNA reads TGTGCCTGGAGACAGGCTAACACTGAAGCTTTCTTT. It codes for CAWRQANTEAFF.

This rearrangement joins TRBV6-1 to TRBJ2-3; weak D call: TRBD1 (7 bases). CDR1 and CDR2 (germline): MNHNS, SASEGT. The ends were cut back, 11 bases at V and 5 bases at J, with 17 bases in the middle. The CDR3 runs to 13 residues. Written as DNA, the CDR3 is TGTGCCTCAGGGGGGACACGAGGAGATACGCAGTATTTT. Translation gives CASGGTRGDTQYF.

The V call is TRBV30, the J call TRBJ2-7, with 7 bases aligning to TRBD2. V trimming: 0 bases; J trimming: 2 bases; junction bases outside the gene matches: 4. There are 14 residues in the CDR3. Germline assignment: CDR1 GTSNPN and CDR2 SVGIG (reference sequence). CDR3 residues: CAWSVSGNPYEQYF. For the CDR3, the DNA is TGTGCCTGGAGTGTAAGCGGGAACCCCTACGAGCAGTACTTC.

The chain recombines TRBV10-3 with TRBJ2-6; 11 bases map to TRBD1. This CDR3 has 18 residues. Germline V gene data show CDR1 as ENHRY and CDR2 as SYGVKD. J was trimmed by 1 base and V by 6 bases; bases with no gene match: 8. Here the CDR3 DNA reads TGTGCCATCAGCAGAGGGGGACAGGGGGTATCTGGGGCCAACGTCCTGACTTTC. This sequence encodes CAISRGGQGVSGANVLTF.

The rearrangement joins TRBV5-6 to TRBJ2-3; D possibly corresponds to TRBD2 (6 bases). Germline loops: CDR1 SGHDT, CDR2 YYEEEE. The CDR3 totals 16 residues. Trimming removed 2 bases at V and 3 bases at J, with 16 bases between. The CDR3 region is CASSLPGVGSTDTQYF. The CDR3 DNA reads TGTGCCAGCAGCTTACCGGGAGTTGGTAGTACAGATACGCAGTATTTT.

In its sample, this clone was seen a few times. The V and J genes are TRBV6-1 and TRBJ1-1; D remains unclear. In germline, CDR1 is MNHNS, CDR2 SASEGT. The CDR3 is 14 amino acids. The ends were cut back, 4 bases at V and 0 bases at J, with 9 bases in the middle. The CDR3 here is CASSVYTMNTEAFF. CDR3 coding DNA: TGTGCCAGCAGTGTATATACGATGAACACTGAAGCTTTCTTT.

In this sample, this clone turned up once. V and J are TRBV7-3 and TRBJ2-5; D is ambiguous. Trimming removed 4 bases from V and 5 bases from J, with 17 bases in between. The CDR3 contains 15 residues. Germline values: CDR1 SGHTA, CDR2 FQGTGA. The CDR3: CASSSPSKGGETQYF. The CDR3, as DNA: TGTGCCAGCAGCTCCCCATCAAAAGGTGGGGAGACCCAGTACTTC.

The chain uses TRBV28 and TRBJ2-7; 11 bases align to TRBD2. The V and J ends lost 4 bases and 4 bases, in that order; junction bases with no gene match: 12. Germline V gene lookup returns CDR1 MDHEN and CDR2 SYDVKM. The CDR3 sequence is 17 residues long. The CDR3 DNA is TGTGCCAGCAGTTCTGTAGGGGTGACTAGCGGGGCATACGAGCAGTACTTC. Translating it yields CASSSVGVTSGAYEQYF.

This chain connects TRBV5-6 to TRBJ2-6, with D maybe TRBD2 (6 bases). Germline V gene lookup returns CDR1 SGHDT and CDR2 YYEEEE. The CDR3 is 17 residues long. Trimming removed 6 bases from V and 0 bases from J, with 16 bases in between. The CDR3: CASTLWAGLSGANVLTF. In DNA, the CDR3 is TGTGCCAGCACTCTTTGGGCGGGGCTCTCTGGGGCCAACGTCCTGACTTTC.

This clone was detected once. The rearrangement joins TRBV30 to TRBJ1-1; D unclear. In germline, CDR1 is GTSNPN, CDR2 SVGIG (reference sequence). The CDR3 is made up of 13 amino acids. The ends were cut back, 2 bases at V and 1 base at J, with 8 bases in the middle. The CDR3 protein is CAWSWVSNTEAFF. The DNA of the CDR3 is TGTGCCTGGAGTTGGGTCTCGAACACTGAAGCTTTCTTT.

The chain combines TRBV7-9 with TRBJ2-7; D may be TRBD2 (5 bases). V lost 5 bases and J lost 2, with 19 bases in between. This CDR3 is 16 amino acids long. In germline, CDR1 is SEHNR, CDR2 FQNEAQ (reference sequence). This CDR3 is CASSAGLPGSTYEQYF. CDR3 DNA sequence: TGTGCCAGCAGCGCTGGACTGCCCGGCTCAACCTACGAGCAGTACTTC.

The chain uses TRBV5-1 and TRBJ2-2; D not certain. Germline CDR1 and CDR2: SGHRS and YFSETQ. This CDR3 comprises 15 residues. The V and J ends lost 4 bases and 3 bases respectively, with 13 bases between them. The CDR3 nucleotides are TGCGCCAGCAGCACAACTACGGCGGACACCGGGGAGCTGTTTTTT. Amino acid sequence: CASSTTTADTGELFF.